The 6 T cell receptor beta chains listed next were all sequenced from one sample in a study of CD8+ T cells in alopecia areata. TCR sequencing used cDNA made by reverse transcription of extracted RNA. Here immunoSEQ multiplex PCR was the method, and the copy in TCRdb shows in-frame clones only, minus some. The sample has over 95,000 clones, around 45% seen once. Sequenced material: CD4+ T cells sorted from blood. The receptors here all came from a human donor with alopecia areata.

The DNA of the CDR3 is TGCGCCAGCAGCTTCGACGGGACCTACAATGAGCAGTTCTTC. Translated: CASSFDGTYNEQFF. V and J are TRBV5-1 and TRBJ2-1; TRBD2 might be the D (5 bases). The V and J ends lost 2 bases and 2 bases respectively, with 8 bases between them. The CDR3 contains 14 residues. Per germline, CDR1 SGHRS and CDR2 YFSETQ.

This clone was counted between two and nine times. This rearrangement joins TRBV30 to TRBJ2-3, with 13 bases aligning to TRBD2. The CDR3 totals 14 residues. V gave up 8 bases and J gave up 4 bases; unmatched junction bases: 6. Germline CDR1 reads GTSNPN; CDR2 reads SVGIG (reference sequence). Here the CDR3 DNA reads TGTGCCCGGGGGACTAGCGGGAAGGCAGATACGCAGTATTTT. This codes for CARGTSGKADTQYF. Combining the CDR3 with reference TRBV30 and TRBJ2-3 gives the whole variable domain SQTIHQWPATLVQPVGSPLSLECTVEGTSNPNLYWYRQAAGRGLQLLFYSVGIGQISSEVPQNLSASRPQDRQFILSSKKLLLSDSGFYLCARGTSGKADTQYFGPGTRLTVL.

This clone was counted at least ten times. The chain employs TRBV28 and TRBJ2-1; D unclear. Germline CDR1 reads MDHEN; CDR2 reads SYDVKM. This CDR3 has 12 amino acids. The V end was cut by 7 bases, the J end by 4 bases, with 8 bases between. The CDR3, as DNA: TGTGCCAGCAACACTGGGTACAATGAGCAGTTCTTC. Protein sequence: CASNTGYNEQFF.

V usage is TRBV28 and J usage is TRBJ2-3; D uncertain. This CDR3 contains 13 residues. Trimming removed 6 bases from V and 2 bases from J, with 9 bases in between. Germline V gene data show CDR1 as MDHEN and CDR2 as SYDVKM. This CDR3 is CASRISHTDTQYF. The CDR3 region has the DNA TGTGCCAGCAGAATTTCCCACACAGATACGCAGTATTTT.

CDR3 nucleotides: TGTGCCAGCAGGCTAAGCACAGATACGCAGTATTTT. Its translation: CASRLSTDTQYF. The rearrangement joins TRBV28 to TRBJ2-3; D ambiguous. The V gene lost 6 bases and the J gene lost 0 bases, with 4 bases spanning the gap. The CDR3 is 12 residues long. Germline-derived CDR1 and CDR2 are MDHEN and SYDVKM.

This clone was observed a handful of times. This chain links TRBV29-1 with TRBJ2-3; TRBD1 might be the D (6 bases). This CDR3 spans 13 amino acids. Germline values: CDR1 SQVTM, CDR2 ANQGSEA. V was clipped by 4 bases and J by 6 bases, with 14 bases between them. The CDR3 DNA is TGCAGCGTTGCCCCTACAGGGATTGATACGCAGTATTTT. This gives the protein CSVAPTGIDTQYF.